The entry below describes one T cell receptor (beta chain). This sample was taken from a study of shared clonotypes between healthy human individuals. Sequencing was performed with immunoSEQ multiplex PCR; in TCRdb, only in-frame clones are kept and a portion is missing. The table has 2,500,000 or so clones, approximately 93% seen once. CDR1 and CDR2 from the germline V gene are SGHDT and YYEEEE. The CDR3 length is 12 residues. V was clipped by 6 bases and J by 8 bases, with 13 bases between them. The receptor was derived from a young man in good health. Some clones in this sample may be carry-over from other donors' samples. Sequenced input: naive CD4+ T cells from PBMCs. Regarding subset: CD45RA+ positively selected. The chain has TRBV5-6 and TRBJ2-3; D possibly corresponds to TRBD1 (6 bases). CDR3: CASTTGPGTQYF. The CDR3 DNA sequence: TGTGCCAGCACCACAGGGCCGGGTACGCAGTATTTT.